This TCR beta chain was documented in a study of cytomegalovirus exposure and HLA in healthy donors (dated by TCRdb to 2016 to 2017). For the study in its entirety: An earlier analysis of roughly 630 of the donors reported about 290 Gb of sequence data and around 110 million unique TCR beta sequences from roughly 200 million T cells. About 280 gigabases of sequencing data and around 85 million unique TCR sequences made up an early release that covered over 550 HLA-typed donors. Of the roughly 430 genotyped donors, about 84% fell in the genetic ancestry cluster associated with self-reported Caucasian donors. The study was designed to test whether signatures of past pathogen exposure could be identified by cataloging public T cell receptors. The T cell repertoires of 666 subjects were profiled by immunosequencing and related to cytomegalovirus serostatus. Besides the first cohort of roughly 700 subjects, a separate validation cohort made up of 120 different subjects was used. To predict cytomegalovirus infection status, the study combined high-throughput TCR immunosequencing, statistical association of individual TCRs with disease status, and machine learning. A later analysis re-examined previously published TCR beta repertoires from more than 600 donors and added high-resolution HLA genotyping to investigate patterns of TCR occurrence. Rather than using new phenotypic data, the later analysis identified candidate immune exposures from TCR beta sequences and from how often those sequences occurred across donors. To decide whether each TCR beta V gene segment behaved as functional or pseudogenic, an earlier analysis of fewer than 750 of the donors relied on high-throughput TCR beta sequencing. Donor age, sex, ethnicity and CMV serostatus were compiled alongside the repertoire data. A later genetic analysis used genome-wide SNP genotypes for 398 of the 666 donors, treating that subset as a discovery cohort. Every discovery cohort repertoire had been produced on one sequencing platform. HLA typing included class I and class II loci at four-digit resolution. The number of donors typed differed by locus, with about 629-640 for A, B, C, DRB1 and DQB1, 522 for DQA1, over 600 for DPA1, and around 450 for DPB1. About five DR-DQ haplotypes were treated as single units for association and clustering because of strong linkage in the cohort. Across approximately 420 genotyped donors of the cohort, an average of roughly 250,000 unique TCR beta nucleotide sequences per donor were sequenced, and approximately 17% of those sequences were non-productive. The study at large found these results: An association between a missense DCLRE1C variant and V-gene and J-gene trimming of TCR beta chains was found in a later genetic analysis and replicated in an independent cohort. Most TCR sequences were seen in very few donors, while some public TCRs were found in many individuals. Assigning TCR associations to individual alleles was difficult when HLA alleles, especially DR and DQ, strongly co-occurred. A group of highly shared sequence variants was considered likely to be a technical artifact of the sequencing pipeline. The earlier analysis of about 600 of the donors excluded some 15 rarely observed V segments, including chromosome 9 orphons, because counts were too low. Sequencing depth was assumed to be roughly uniform across donors in the presence/absence analyses, though that assumption may not hold. A total of fewer than 200 TCR beta chains were listed by the study as associated with cytomegalovirus. According to the authors, the approach could potentially be generalized to other disease states and immunological phenotypes. Only TCR beta chains were sequenced in this cohort, and the absence of alpha or paired-chain data limited detectable features. Several of the top co-occurrence clusters appeared to be linked to parvovirus B19, influenza, CMV and Epstein-Barr virus, according to a later analysis. A few of the identified cytomegalovirus-associated TCR beta chains were confirmed in vitro to be specific for cytomegalovirus antigens. A later analysis associated 17,000 or so TCR beta sequences with specific HLA alleles at a false discovery rate of 0.05. The classifier was reported to diagnose cytomegalovirus status with high specificity and sensitivity in both the original and validation cohorts. A further reported finding was that TCR beta sequences accurately predicted the HLA-A and HLA-B alleles for most subjects in the first cohort. CMV serostatus was the only immune exposure information available for the cohort. Most CMV-associated TCR beta chains appeared to be HLA-restricted in a later analysis, and the HLA associations seemed to be driven largely by CMV exposure. Broadly in line with IMGT annotations, most TCR beta V segments showed up in productive rearrangements about 90% or about 30% of the time in an earlier analysis of under 700 of the donors. Because some donors lacked HLA typing at each locus, the association tests relied only on the typed subset. Correlated functional status among segregating V segments might reflect linkage disequilibrium, but an unknown experimental factor could not be ruled out. In a later analysis, the rate of TCR association differed among HLA loci, with DRB1 alleles having the most associated TCRs and HLA-C alleles having the fewest. Compared with the approximately 670-donor mean, donors in an Asian-associated ancestry cluster had fewer N-insertions in productive TCRs, according to a later genetic analysis. Compared with equally common non-associated chains, HLA-associated TCR beta chains in a later analysis were more clonally expanded and had lower generation probabilities.

Library preparation employed the immunoSEQ multiplex PCR assay. A mixture of 60 forward primers for TCR Vbeta segments and 13 reverse primers for TCR Jbeta segments was used in the multiplex PCR. Amplification of the CDR3 region of rearranged TCR beta genes was performed with a multiplex PCR assay on genomic DNA. On the Illumina HiSeq System, the amplified TCR beta libraries were sequenced as 87-base-pair reads. For the original study's pipeline: A later analysis tallied 80 million to 95 million unique TCR beta chains across the 660 or so repertoires, and approximately 12 million of those chains were shared by two or more donors. A nearest-neighbor algorithm error-corrected the raw reads and collapsed the reads into unique sequences, merging closely related sequences to remove PCR and sequencing errors. Alignment of CDR3 sequences to IMGT reference sequences was used to assign V, D and J gene segments. For a sequence to be retained, a match of at least six nucleotides was required to both a V gene segment and a J gene segment. Rearrangements were called productive when the CDR3 lacked stop codons and stayed in frame with V and J; all others were non-productive. Following IMGT convention, CDR3 was defined as the stretch from the second conserved V-encoded cysteine to the conserved J-encoded phenylalanine. In an earlier analysis of 550 to 650 of the donors, sequences lacking an unambiguous match to a single V gene segment were excluded. In an earlier analysis of around 600 of the donors, V segments were called functional above 56.7% productive rearrangements and were called segregating when the between-donor standard deviation exceeded 5%. A statistical classification framework was developed to diagnose cytomegalovirus status using the catalog of TCR beta chain sequences. V and J gene assignment, in a later analysis, came from comparing TCR nucleotide sequences with IMGT/GENE-DB human TR gene sequences. Using the TCRdist pipeline, a later analysis assigned CDR3 sequences along with most-parsimonious VDJ recombination scenarios. In a later analysis, every TCR beta chain was defined by the combination of its CDR3 amino acid sequence and its V-gene family, and reads without a unique V-gene family were dropped. To address suspected cross-contamination and a sequencing artifact, a later analysis removed several hundred highly shared, low-generation-probability nucleotide sequences. In a later analysis, a clonal expansion index for each public chain was calculated from normalized within-repertoire ranks of inferred template counts. In a later analysis, generation probabilities were computed with a VDJ recombination model fitted to out-of-frame rearrangements, and the resulting probabilities were checked against IGoR. In a later analysis, hypergeometric tests were used to score TCR-TCR, TCR-HLA and TCR-CMV co-occurrence, with a repertoire-size bias correction applied to TCR pairs. To estimate false discovery rates, a later analysis permuted the HLA or CMV assignments 20 times. A later analysis grouped co-occurring TCRs with DBSCAN, adding TCRdist sequence similarity when clustering within HLA-allele-positive subsets. Repertoires with fewer than 30,000 or more than 120,000 public chains were left out of co-occurrence clustering, as were about 5 repertoires with anomalous nucleotide sharing. TCRdb mirrors the immuneACCESS table, restricted to in-frame sequences. Some clones are absent from its copies; in checked studies, under half trace to an unresolved V gene, and the reason for the others is unknown. V and J calls and clone size are copied from that table; D and trimming were computed from the DNA. This sample gives under 130,000 clones in total; around four fifths of them show up just once. Around 1.3% of the sample goes to the ten largest clones.

The cohort was made up of under 800 healthy bone marrow donors. Cohort members were all nominally healthy when sampled, although unrecorded immune exposures were likely present. The donor was CMV seronegative and was included in the group of hundreds of seronegative cohort members. Every donor gave a peripheral blood sample, and the peripheral blood mononuclear cells from that sample were used for TCR beta sequencing. The Qiagen DNeasy Blood Extraction Kit was used to extract genomic DNA from the blood cell samples. As regards this clone: It lacks a known antigen. No base quality values were provided; no much bigger clone lies one nucleotide off.

What was sequenced was PBMCs. This receptor was obtained from a man aged 30 to 39 in good health and CMV-seronegative.

The CDR3 has the sequence CASSSRPPKSYEQYF. The bases are TGTGCCAGCAGTTCCAGGCCTCCGAAAAGCTACGAGCAGTACTTC. The chain is assembled from TRBV6-5 and TRBJ2-7, with the D gene not clear enough to name. The CDR3 numbers 15 residues from cysteine through phenylalanine. The only DNA kept is the CDR3, 45 bases in frame from the first base. V and J lose 4 bases and 3 bases, and a span of 16 bases separates them. CDR1 and CDR2 (MNHEY, SVGAGI) derive from the germline V gene.